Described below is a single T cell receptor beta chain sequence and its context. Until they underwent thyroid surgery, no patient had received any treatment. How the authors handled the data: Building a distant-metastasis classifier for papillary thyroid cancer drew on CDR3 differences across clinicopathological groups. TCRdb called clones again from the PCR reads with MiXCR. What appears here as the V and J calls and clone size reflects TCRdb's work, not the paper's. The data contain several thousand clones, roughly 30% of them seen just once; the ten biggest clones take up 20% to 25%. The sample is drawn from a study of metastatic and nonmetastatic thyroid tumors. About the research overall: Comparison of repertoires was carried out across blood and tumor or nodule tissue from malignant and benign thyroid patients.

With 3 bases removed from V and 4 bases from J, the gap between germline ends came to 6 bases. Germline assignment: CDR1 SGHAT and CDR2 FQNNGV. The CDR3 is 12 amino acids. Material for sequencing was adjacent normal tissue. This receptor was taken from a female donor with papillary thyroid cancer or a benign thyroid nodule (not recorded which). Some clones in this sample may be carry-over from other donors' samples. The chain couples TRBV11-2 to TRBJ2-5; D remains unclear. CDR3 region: CASSFDAETQYF. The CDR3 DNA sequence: TGTGCCAGCAGCTTTGATGCAGAGACCCAGTACTTC. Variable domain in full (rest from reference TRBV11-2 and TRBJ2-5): EAGVAQSPRYKIIEKRQSVAFWCNPISGHATLYWYQQILGQGPKLLIQFQNNGVVDDSQLPKDRFSAERLKGVDSTLKIQPAKLEDSAVYLCASSFDAETQYFGPGTRLLVL.